A single sample gave rise to the 5 T cell receptor beta chains below, sequenced in a study of blood T cell repertoires in COVID-19. Profiling relied on immunoSEQ multiplex PCR, and the TCRdb table lists in-frame clones only, not all of them. The sample has approximately 450,000 clones; 70% to 90% are singletons. Sequencing was carried out using PBMCs or T cells enriched from blood (not recorded which). The origin of the receptors is a woman aged 18-29 years with acute COVID-19.

The CDR3 protein is CATSRGQGAGTEAFF. The CDR3 nucleotides are TGTGCCACCAGCAGAGGACAGGGGGCTGGAACTGAAGCTTTCTTT. The chain joins TRBV15 to TRBJ1-1, with 10 bases aligning to TRBD1. The CDR3 contains 15 residues. V shed 1 base, J shed 5 bases, and the junction held 4 bases outside the gene matches. The germline gives CDR1 LNHNV, CDR2 YYDKDF (reference sequence). The full variable domain, with the rest looked up from reference TRBV15 and TRBJ1-1, is DAMVIQNPRYQVTQFGKPVTLSCSQTLNHNVMYWYQQKSSQAPKLLFHYYDKDFNNEADTPDNFQSRRPNTSFCFLDIRSPGLGDTAMYLCATSRGQGAGTEAFFGQGTRLTVV.

The chain is built from TRBV28 and TRBJ2-7, with D tentatively TRBD1 (5 bases). Trimming shortened V by 2 bases and J by 2 bases, and 16 bases separated the two germline ends. The CDR3 runs 16 residues. Germline V gene sequence: CDR1 MDHEN, CDR2 SYDVKM. CDR3 sequence reads: CASSLDSRDPTYEQYF. The CDR3 DNA sequence: TGTGCCAGCAGTTTAGACAGTAGAGACCCTACCTACGAGCAGTACTTC. Full variable domain (outside the CDR3, taken from reference TRBV28 and TRBJ2-7): DVKVTQSSRYLVKRTGEKVFLECVQDMDHENMFWYRQDPGLGLRLIYFSYDVKMKEKGDIPEGYSVSREKKERFSLILESASTNQTSMYLCASSLDSRDPTYEQYFGPGTRLTVT.

The CDR3 spells CASGNPRDTWRYEQYF. The CDR3 DNA follows: TGTGCCAGCGGCAACCCCCGGGACACTTGGAGATACGAGCAGTACTTC. The V and J genes are TRBV7-9 and TRBJ2-7; TRBD1 is a possible D gene (6 bases). The CDR3 consists of 16 residues. Germline V gene sequence: CDR1 SEHNR, CDR2 FQNEAQ (reference sequence). The V gene lost 8 bases and the J gene lost 4 bases, with 24 bases spanning the gap.

The chain has TRBV28 and TRBJ1-6; TRBD1 agrees at 7 bases. Per germline, CDR1 MDHEN and CDR2 SYDVKM. This CDR3 is built from 14 residues. Losses at the gene ends were 7 bases for V and 10 bases for J; bases not matched to a gene: 10. CDR3 nucleotides: TGTGCCAGCAATTCGAACAGGGGCGCGTCACCCCTCCACTTT. Its protein is CASNSNRGASPLHF.

CDR3 protein: CASSLSGAESPLHF. The CDR3, as DNA: TGTGCCAGCAGTTTATCAGGGGCAGAGTCACCCCTCCACTTT. The genes are TRBV28 and TRBJ1-6, with a tentative D call TRBD1 (6 bases). Germline V CDR1 and CDR2: MDHEN, SYDVKM. CDR3 length: 14 residues. The V end was cut by 1 base, the J end by 10 bases, with 11 bases between. Full variable domain (outside the CDR3, taken from reference TRBV28 and TRBJ1-6): DVKVTQSSRYLVKRTGEKVFLECVQDMDHENMFWYRQDPGLGLRLIYFSYDVKMKEKGDIPEGYSVSREKKERFSLILESASTNQTSMYLCASSLSGAESPLHFGNGTRLTVT.